The 26 T cell receptor beta chains below were found in one sample sequenced in a study of control samples from healthy donors and cancer patients. Assay used: immunoSEQ multiplex PCR; TCRdb lists only in-frame clones, some missing. There are around 94,000 clones in the sample; about 88% occur only once, and 1.3% lies in the top ten. The sequenced sample consisted of blood. These TCRs come from a woman in her forties or fifties in good health.

V gene TRBV19 combines with J gene TRBJ2-7; no clear D gene. CDR3 length equals 14 residues. The V end lost 1 base, the J end lost 1 base, and 8 bases lay between the germline ends. Germline CDR1 reads LNHDA; CDR2 reads SQIVND (reference sequence). Here the CDR3 reads CASSIAASSYEQYF. In DNA form, the CDR3 reads TGTGCCAGTAGTATAGCCGCCAGTTCCTACGAGCAGTACTTC.

The V and J genes are TRBV2 and TRBJ2-1, with TRBD2 matching over 11 bases. The CDR3 totals 15 residues. Germline-derived CDR1 and CDR2 are SNHLY and FYNNEI. V shed 8 bases and J 3 bases; nucleotides not matched to a gene: 6. CDR3 in DNA: TGTGCCAGCCGAGGTGGGACTAGCGGCTACAATGAGCAGTTCTTC. Translating gives CASRGGTSGYNEQFF. Based on the CDR3 plus reference TRBV2 and TRBJ2-1, the full variable domain is EPEVTQTPSHQVTQMGQEVILRCVPISNHLYFYWYRQILGQKVEFLVSFYNNEISEKSEIFDDQFSVERPDGSNFTLKIRSTKLEDSAMYFCASRGGTSGYNEQFFGPGTRLTVL.

The chain recombines TRBV19 with TRBJ2-7, with D perhaps TRBD1 (5 bases). This CDR3 spans 12 amino acids. Trimming cost V 7 bases and J 2 bases, with 9 bases left between them. The germline CDR1 and CDR2 sequences are LNHDA and SQIVND (reference sequence). The CDR3 DNA reads as TGTGCCAGTATGGGCAGGGCCTACGAGCAGTACTTC. It encodes CASMGRAYEQYF.

V usage is TRBV7-9 and J usage is TRBJ1-2; no clear D. The V gene lost 3 bases and the J gene lost 7 bases, with 15 bases spanning the gap. The CDR3 loop spans 14 amino acids. From germline, CDR1 is SEHNR and CDR2 FQNEAQ (reference sequence). This CDR3 is CASSLEEGAGGYTF. The CDR3 DNA sequence: TGTGCCAGCAGCTTGGAAGAGGGCGCAGGTGGCTACACCTTC.

This clone has a handful of counts. The chain recombines TRBV12-2 with TRBJ2-6; the table names TRBD2, a call not compared with the DNA. TRBV12-2 is marked as a pseudogene. This CDR3 is 22 amino acids long. The CDR3 protein is CASRLGRGGRPYGGSGANVLTF. As DNA, the CDR3 is TGTGCAAGTCGCTTAGGCCGTGGAGGGAGGCCTTATGGGGGCTCTGGGGCCAACGTCCTGACTTTC.

The CDR3 protein is CASSVGTLVGNSPLHF. The CDR3 DNA is TGTGCCAGCAGCGTCGGGACACTGGTAGGAAATTCACCCCTCCACTTT. This chain uses TRBV11-2 with TRBJ1-6; D might be TRBD1 (6 bases). Trimming left V 5 bases short and J 7 bases short, with 18 bases between. The germline V gene has CDR1 SGHAT and CDR2 FQNNGV. The CDR3 has 16 residues.

The V and J genes are TRBV20-1 and TRBJ1-1, with D uncertain. V was shortened by 0 bases and J by 11 bases, with 10 bases between the two germline ends. This CDR3 contains 11 residues. The germline CDR1 and CDR2 sequences are DFQATT and SNEGSKA (reference sequence). In DNA form, the CDR3 reads TGCAGTGCTAGAGATGTAATGGATGCTTTCTTT. It encodes CSARDVMDAFF.

The CDR3 coding sequence is TGCGCCAGCAGCTTCGCCGGGGTCGGGGCCGGGGAGCTGTTTTTT. Encoded protein: CASSFAGVGAGELFF. The J gene is TRBJ2-2, the V gene TRBV5-1, with D perhaps matching TRBD2 (5 bases). There are 15 residues in the CDR3. Trimming removed 2 bases at V and 6 bases at J, with 14 bases between. Germline CDR1 is SGHRS and CDR2 is YFSETQ.

V and J are TRBV19 and TRBJ2-7; 8 bases match TRBD1. Germline values: CDR1 LNHDA, CDR2 SQIVND (reference sequence). CDR3 length: 14 residues. V trimming: 3 bases; J trimming: 5 bases; junction bases outside the gene matches: 6. The chain's CDR3 is CASSIFAGGDEQYF. The CDR3 DNA follows: TGTGCCAGTAGTATTTTCGCAGGGGGCGACGAGCAGTACTTC.

The J gene is TRBJ1-2, the V gene TRBV20-1, with D unclear. The CDR3 covers 10 residues. Looked up from germline, CDR1 is DFQATT and CDR2 is SNEGSKA (reference sequence). Trimming removed 3 bases from V and 8 bases from J, with 7 bases in between. The CDR3: CSARLGGYTF. The CDR3 bases are TGCAGTGCTAGGCTAGGCGGCTACACCTTC.

The chain has TRBV2 and TRBJ2-3, with D unresolved. V gave up 6 bases and J gave up 1 base, with 8 bases separating them. This CDR3 comprises 13 residues. Germline V CDR1 and CDR2: SNHLY, FYNNEI. The CDR3 coding sequence is TGTGCCAGCAGGTCATCTCGCACAGATACGCAGTATTTT. Protein: CASRSSRTDTQYF.

The CDR3 sequence is CASMLDSFNEKLFF. CDR3 coding DNA: TGTGCCAGCATGCTTGACAGTTTTAATGAAAAACTGTTTTTT. The J gene is TRBJ1-4, the V gene TRBV2; a weak D match, TRBD1 (5 bases). Deletions cut 7 bases from V and 4 bases from J, with 13 bases between. The CDR3 runs 14 residues. CDR1 is SNHLY and CDR2 is FYNNEI in the germline V gene. The entire variable domain, with the rest obtained from reference TRBV2 and TRBJ1-4, is as follows: EPEVTQTPSHQVTQMGQEVILRCVPISNHLYFYWYRQILGQKVEFLVSFYNNEISEKSEIFDDQFSVERPDGSNFTLKIRSTKLEDSAMYFCASMLDSFNEKLFFGSGTQLSVL.

The CDR3 sequence: CASSYEGRGEQFF. The CDR3 DNA is TGTGCCAGCAGTTACGAGGGGAGAGGTGAGCAGTTCTTC. This chain joins TRBV6-6 and TRBJ2-1; D may be TRBD1 or TRBD2 (5 bases each). The germline CDR1 and CDR2 sequences are MNHNY and SVGAGI (reference sequence). CDR3 length: 13 amino acids. The V and J ends lost 2 bases and 9 bases respectively, with 11 bases between them.

This clone was observed a single time. CDR3: CASSLYPAYSGNTIYF. The CDR3 DNA reads TGTGCCAGCAGCTTATATCCGGCGTACTCTGGAAACACCATATATTTT. V is TRBV7-8 and J is TRBJ1-3; no clear D. The CDR3 is 16 residues long. Looked up from germline, CDR1 is SGHVS and CDR2 is FQNEAQ. Trimming removed 2 bases from V and 0 bases from J, with 11 bases in between.

The gene calls are TRBV28 and TRBJ2-4, with TRBD1 identical over 7 bases. V gave up 5 bases and J gave up 8 bases; unmatched junction bases: 9. Per the germline V gene, CDR1 is MDHEN and CDR2 is SYDVKM. This CDR3 is 14 amino acids long. CDR3 DNA sequence: TGTGCCAGCAGTCTCCGACAGGGTCGGGACATTCAGTACTTC. Its protein is CASSLRQGRDIQYF.

This chain links TRBV6-2 or TRBV6-3 with TRBJ2-1; possible D gene TRBD1, 6 bases. V was shortened by 7 bases and J by 10 bases, with 20 bases between the two germline ends. Germline CDR1 is MNHEY and CDR2 is SVGEGT. This CDR3 is 14 amino acids long. Here the CDR3 reads CASTPFRGGREQFF. The CDR3 DNA reads TGTGCCAGCACCCCCTTTCGAGGGGGTCGGGAGCAGTTCTTC.

This clone showed up just a few times. This chain links TRBV2 with TRBJ1-4; D may be TRBD1 (5 bases). CDR1 and CDR2 (germline): SNHLY, FYNNEI. The CDR3 runs to 15 residues. V was shortened by 2 bases and J by 5 bases, with 12 bases between the two germline ends. The CDR3 sequence is CASSELGRGNEKLFF. The DNA for the CDR3 is TGTGCCAGCAGTGAATTGGGGAGGGGAAATGAAAAACTGTTTTTT. The full variable domain, rest sourced from reference TRBV2 and TRBJ1-4, is EPEVTQTPSHQVTQMGQEVILRCVPISNHLYFYWYRQILGQKVEFLVSFYNNEISEKSEIFDDQFSVERPDGSNFTLKIRSTKLEDSAMYFCASSELGRGNEKLFFGSGTQLSVL.

The CDR3 is CASGDGGLHTQYF. In nucleotides, the CDR3 is TGTGCTAGTGGGGACGGGGGCTTACATACGCAGTATTTT. The chain combines TRBV12-5 with TRBJ2-3; possibly TRBD1 or TRBD2 for D (6 bases each). The CDR3 covers 13 residues. Germline CDR1 reads LGHNT; CDR2 reads FRNRAP. The V and J ends lost 6 bases and 7 bases respectively, with 14 bases between them. The full variable domain, its missing parts supplied by reference TRBV12-5 and TRBJ2-3, is DARVTQTPRHKVTEMGQEVTMRCQPILGHNTVFWYRQTMMQGLELLAYFRNRAPLDDSGMPKDRFSAEMPDATLATLKIQPSEPRDSAVYFCASGDGGLHTQYFGPGTRLTVL.

The chain carries TRBV4-2 and TRBJ1-1, with D possibly matching TRBD1 (5 bases). The CDR3 is made up of 13 amino acids. The germline CDR1 and CDR2 sequences are LGHNA and YNFKEQ. Trimming took off 4 bases at V and 5 bases at J, with 11 bases between the two ends. CDR3 in DNA: TGTGCCAGCAGCCCGAATTGGGGGACTGAAGCTTTCTTT. Amino acid sequence: CASSPNWGTEAFF.

J is TRBJ2-7 and V is TRBV5-1, with 7 bases identical to TRBD1. Germline loops: CDR1 SGHRS, CDR2 YFSETQ. Trimming cost V 0 bases and J 1 base; bases outside gene matches: 4. The CDR3 spans 15 residues. The CDR3 is CASSLGSRGSYEQYF. The CDR3, as DNA: TGCGCCAGCAGCTTGGGGAGCAGGGGGTCCTACGAGCAGTACTTC.

The gene calls are TRBV7-8 and TRBJ1-5; 9 nucleotides agree with TRBD1. The germline V gene has CDR1 SGHVS and CDR2 FQNEAQ. The CDR3 is 14 amino acids. With 5 bases clipped from V and 5 bases from J, the junction kept 4 bases outside the gene matches. CDR3 sequence: CASSTGTGYQPQHF. CDR3 bases: TGTGCCAGCAGCACAGGGACAGGGTATCAGCCCCAGCATTTT.

The J gene is TRBJ2-1, the V gene TRBV27; no clear D gene. CDR3 size: 13 residues. V lost 6 bases and J 5 bases, leaving 11 bases between the germline ends. Per the germline V gene, CDR1 is MNHEY and CDR2 is SMNVEV (reference sequence). CDR3 sequence reads: CASRHGRNNEQFF. For the CDR3, the DNA is TGTGCCAGCAGGCACGGACGAAACAATGAGCAGTTCTTC.

The chain couples TRBV12-3 or TRBV12-4 to TRBJ2-7; a weak D match, TRBD2 (5 bases). The CDR3 length is 13 residues. The V end was cut by 2 bases, the J end by 7 bases, with 12 bases between. DNA for the CDR3: TGTGCCAGCAGTTTACTCGGACGCGGGGAGCAGTACTTC. Its translation is CASSLLGRGEQYF.

This chain uses TRBV6-1 with TRBJ2-1; TRBD2 agrees at 11 bases. Germline loops: CDR1 MNHNS, CDR2 SASEGT. V lost 3 bases to trimming and J lost 6 bases; unmatched junction nucleotides: 4. CDR3 length equals 15 residues. The CDR3 loop is CASSETSGTFNEQFF. In DNA form, the CDR3 reads TGTGCCAGCAGTGAGACTAGCGGGACTTTCAATGAGCAGTTCTTC.

In its sample, this clone was seen once. This chain connects TRBV5-1 to TRBJ2-1; 9 bases fit TRBD2. J gave up 5 bases and V 3 bases, and 9 bases lay outside the gene matches. Germline-derived CDR1 and CDR2 are SGHRS and YFSETQ. This CDR3 is 16 amino acids long. This CDR3 is CASSSRLAGVDNEQFF. CDR3 DNA sequence: TGCGCCAGCAGCTCTCGTTTAGCGGGGGTAGACAATGAGCAGTTCTTC.

The chain is built from TRBV28 and TRBJ1-5; D unclear. Trimming cost V 4 bases and J 0 bases, with 10 bases left between them. The CDR3 length is 15 residues. Germline values: CDR1 MDHEN, CDR2 SYDVKM. The DNA of the CDR3 is TGTGCCAGCAGTTCTGACTCCACTAGCAATCAGCCCCAGCATTTT. Protein product: CASSSDSTSNQPQHF.